One and the same sample provided the 11 T cell receptor beta chains below, sequenced in a study of T-cell reconstitution after alpha-beta-depleted transplantation in children. Molecular barcoding with unique molecular identifiers was used for the TCRbeta library. TCRdb re-analysed the PCR reads in MiXCR, keeping a single row per CDR3 protein. Counted here are approximately 250,000 distinct CDR3 sequences, 9.7% occurring once; the ten biggest clones make up approximately 5.4%. Sequencing was performed on PBMCs from the stem cell graft donor, taken from the stem cell graft. Every receptor here comes from a human donor who donated a stem cell graft to a child with SCID.

This clonotype showed up just a few times. This chain links TRBV28 with TRBJ2-7; 7 positions agree with TRBD1. After removal of 5 bases from V and 2 bases from J, the junction contained 9 bases not matched to a gene. Germline lookup yields CDR1 MDHEN and CDR2 SYDVKM. The CDR3 spans 15 residues. CDR3 sequence reads: CASSPQRQGTYEQYF. Written as DNA, the CDR3 is TGTGCCAGCAGTCCCCAGAGACAGGGAACCTACGAGCAGTACTTC.

In this sample, this clonotype turned up many times. This sequence joins TRBV7-6 and TRBJ2-5; tentatively, D is TRBD1 (5 bases). Trimming took 5 bases from V and 1 from J, leaving 11 bases between them. The CDR3 loop spans 14 amino acids. CDR1 is SGHVS and CDR2 is FNYEAQ in the germline V gene. The CDR3 sequence: CASSASTVQETQYF. CDR3 sequence (DNA): TGTGCCAGCAGCGCATCGACAGTCCAAGAGACCCAGTACTTC.

This clonotype was detected ten times or more. The V call is TRBV20-1, the J call TRBJ2-7; the D call may be TRBD1 or TRBD2 (6 bases each). CDR3 length: 13 amino acids. Germline assignment: CDR1 DFQATT and CDR2 SNEGSKA (reference sequence). With 5 bases removed from V and 5 bases from J, the gap between germline ends came to 16 bases. In DNA, the CDR3 is TGCAGTGCTGTAGCAGTGGGGGGCCACGAGCAGTACTTC. It encodes CSAVAVGGHEQYF.

There are many counts of this clonotype. The rearrangement uses TRBV7-9 and TRBJ1-1, with unresolved D. Between the trimmed V and J ends, which lost 2 bases and 3 bases, there was a span of 4 bases. The CDR3 extends over 12 amino acids. Germline CDR1 reads SEHNR; CDR2 reads FQNEAQ (reference sequence). CDR3 sequence reads: CASSLRYTEAFF. The CDR3 DNA reads as TGTGCCAGCAGCTTAAGATACACTGAAGCTTTCTTT. The whole variable domain, remainder taken from reference TRBV7-9 and TRBJ1-1, is DTGVSQNPRHKITKRGQNVTFRCDPISEHNRLYWYRQTLGQGPEFLTYFQNEAQLEKSRLLSDRFSAERPKGSFSTLEIQRTEQGDSAMYLCASSLRYTEAFFGQGTRLTVV.

At least ten counts were recorded for this clonotype. The chain combines TRBV2 with TRBJ2-3; no reliable D call. Germline V gene data show CDR1 as SNHLY and CDR2 as FYNNEI. Trimming shortened V by 4 bases and J by 5 bases, and 13 bases separated the two germline ends. The CDR3 loop spans 14 amino acids. The CDR3 protein is CASSVEVLVDTQYF. CDR3 DNA: TGTGCCAGCAGTGTTGAGGTTTTGGTAGATACGCAGTATTTT.

In its sample, this clonotype was seen many times. This sequence joins TRBV12-3 or TRBV12-4 and TRBJ2-5; D possibly matches TRBD1 or TRBD2 (5 bases each). This CDR3 contains 14 residues. Deletions cut 3 bases from V and 5 bases from J, with 13 bases between. The CDR3 region has the DNA TGTGCCAGCAGTTTGAGGGGCCTCCAGGAGACCCAGTACTTC. It specifies CASSLRGLQETQYF.

This clonotype came up many times. V usage is TRBV20-1 and J usage is TRBJ2-3; 7 nucleotides match TRBD2. The ends lost 5 bases at V and 4 bases at J; junction bases unmatched: 6. From germline, CDR1 is DFQATT and CDR2 SNEGSKA (reference sequence). This CDR3 comprises 13 residues. CDR3 amino acids: CSARKTSADTQYF. Written as DNA, the CDR3 is TGCAGTGCTCGAAAAACTAGCGCAGATACGCAGTATTTT.

This clonotype came up many times. This chain uses TRBV5-1 with TRBJ2-3; D perhaps matches TRBD2 (5 bases). The germline CDR1 and CDR2 sequences are SGHRS and YFSETQ. V gave up 3 bases and J gave up 1 base, with 15 bases separating them. This CDR3 spans 16 amino acids. Here the CDR3 DNA reads TGCGCCAGCAGCTACCTCAATAACGGGGGCACAGATACGCAGTATTTT. This gives the protein CASSYLNNGGTDTQYF.

This clonotype was seen ten or more times. The rearrangement links TRBV7-9 to TRBJ2-1, with 9 bases lining up with TRBD2. V gave up 4 bases and J gave up 9 bases; unmatched junction bases: 16. The CDR3 is 17 amino acids. Germline CDR1 and CDR2: SEHNR and FQNEAQ (reference sequence). The CDR3 protein is CASSSRTPERGDFEQFF. CDR3 nucleotide sequence: TGTGCCAGCAGCTCGCGGACCCCCGAGCGGGGGGACTTTGAGCAGTTCTTC.

The chain combines TRBV27 with TRBJ2-7, with a weak D call TRBD2 (7 bases). The CDR3 totals 15 residues. Per germline, CDR1 MNHEY and CDR2 SMNVEV (reference sequence). Trimming shortened V by 6 bases and J by 0 bases, and 15 bases separated the two germline ends. DNA of the CDR3: TGTGCCAGCAGGCATGGGGGGGGCCCCTCCTACGAGCAGTACTTC. Amino acid sequence: CASRHGGGPSYEQYF.

This clonotype was counted at least ten times. The chain carries TRBV25-1 and TRBJ2-5; 7 bases are a match to TRBD2. After removal of 4 bases from V and 2 bases from J, the junction contained 7 bases not matched to a gene. The CDR3 length is 15 residues. The V gene's germline CDR1 is MGHDK and CDR2 SYGVNS. The CDR3, as DNA: TGTGCCAGCAGTGCACCGGGAGGAAGGCAAGAGACCCAGTACTTC. It codes for CASSAPGGRQETQYF.